This TCR beta chain was identified during a study of T cell repertoires in cytomegalovirus infection. Whole-study context: The public TCR beta signatures pointed to both CMV infection and matching HLA type.

V shed 2 bases, J shed 8 bases, and the junction held 15 bases outside the gene matches. The CDR3 is 17 residues long. Germline CDR1 reads MNHEY; CDR2 reads SVGEGT. TCRdb reanalysed the reads using MiXCR and keeps one entry per CDR3 protein. Altogether roughly 230,000 distinct CDR3 sequences are present, 22% being singletons, with the ten largest covering roughly 20%. This clonotype was seen only a few times. The sequence derives from a human donor in good health (CMV status not recorded). Some clones in this sample may be carry-over from other donors' samples. The rearrangement links TRBV6-2 or TRBV6-3 to TRBJ2-1; 7 bases agree with TRBD2. Sample: CD8+ T cells from PBMCs. The CDR3 loop is CASSYTPGEGSWDEQFF. Written as DNA, the CDR3 is TGTGCCAGCAGTTACACCCCCGGGGAGGGTAGTTGGGATGAGCAGTTCTTC.